This T cell receptor (beta chain) was captured by sequencing in a study of control samples from healthy donors and cancer patients. Germline V gives CDR1 LNHDA, CDR2 SQIVND (reference sequence). The CDR3 contains 14 residues. Trimming took 6 bases from V and 8 from J, leaving 14 bases between them. The data were produced by immunoSEQ multiplex PCR, yet TCRdb's version contains in-frame clones alone and is incomplete. Here the sample spans around 51,000 clones, roughly 90% being singletons. The sequenced material came from PBMCs. The sequence came from a man between 50 and 59 years old with head and neck cancer. The V call is TRBV19, the J call TRBJ1-6; D is ambiguous. The CDR3 sequence: CASSQQSADSPLHF. DNA for the CDR3: TGTGCCAGTAGCCAACAATCGGCGGATTCACCCCTCCACTTT.